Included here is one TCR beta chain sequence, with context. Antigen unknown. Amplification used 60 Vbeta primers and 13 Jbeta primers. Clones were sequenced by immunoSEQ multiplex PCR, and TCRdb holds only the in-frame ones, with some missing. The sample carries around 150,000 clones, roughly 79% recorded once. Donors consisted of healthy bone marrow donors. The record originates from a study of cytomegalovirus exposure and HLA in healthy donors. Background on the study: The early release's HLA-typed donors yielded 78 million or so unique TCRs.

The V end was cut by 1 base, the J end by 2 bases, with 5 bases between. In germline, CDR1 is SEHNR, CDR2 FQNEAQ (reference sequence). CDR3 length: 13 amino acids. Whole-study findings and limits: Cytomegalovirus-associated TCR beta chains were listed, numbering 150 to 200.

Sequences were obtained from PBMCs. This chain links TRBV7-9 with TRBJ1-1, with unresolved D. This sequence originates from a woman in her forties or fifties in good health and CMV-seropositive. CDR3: CASSLVFNTEAFF. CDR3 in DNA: TGTGCCAGCAGCTTAGTCTTCAACACTGAAGCTTTCTTT.